The T cell receptor beta chain under discussion was sequenced for a study of human T cells and chemical hapten exposure. About the research overall: Patch tests applied 0.01% DPC to the upper back, read at 6 days.

General study points: Those TCRs sitting above 1 in 1000 frequency stayed the same with DPC sensitization. Expanded TCRs clustered into significantly more large CDR3 similarity groups than controls, the analysis revealed.

This clonotype was recorded many times. Antigen unknown. Trimming cost V 7 bases and J 6 bases; bases outside gene matches: 17. The CDR3 length is 16 residues. CDR1 and CDR2 from the germline V gene are SGHTA and FQGNSA. Sample time point: pre-sensitization, week 0. Treatment reported: therapeutic diphenylcyclopropenone sensitization with weekly scalp DPC. Authors' methods: Counts of TCRs in each sample centred on a median of about 95,000 and extended from roughly 25,000 to 750,000. TCRdb re-called the RACE reads through MiXCR, storing one row per CDR3 protein. Here the V and J calls rest on TCRdb's processing, not on the authors' analysis. This table has around 350,000 distinct CDR3 sequences, about 5% appearing once.

V gene TRBV7-2 combines with J gene TRBJ2-5, with 7 bases matching TRBD1. The sequence came from a woman between 18 and 30 years old with alopecia areata. Some clones in this sample may be carry-over from other donors' samples. The input for sequencing was whole blood, taken in connection with sensitization to the hapten diphenylcyclopropenone (DPC). The CDR3 nucleotides are TGTGCCAGCAATAGTCCCCGGGGCGCGGACAGGAAGACCCAGTACTTC. It translates to CASNSPRGADRKTQYF.